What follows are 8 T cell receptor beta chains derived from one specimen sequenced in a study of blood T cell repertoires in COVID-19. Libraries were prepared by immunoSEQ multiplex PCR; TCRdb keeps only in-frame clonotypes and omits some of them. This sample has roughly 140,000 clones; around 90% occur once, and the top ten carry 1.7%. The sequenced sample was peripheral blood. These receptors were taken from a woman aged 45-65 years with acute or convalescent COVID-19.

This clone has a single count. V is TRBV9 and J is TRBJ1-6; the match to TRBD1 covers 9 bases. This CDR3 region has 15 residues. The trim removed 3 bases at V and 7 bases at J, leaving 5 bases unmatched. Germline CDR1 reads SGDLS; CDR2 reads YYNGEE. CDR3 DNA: TGTGCCAGCAGCGCCCGGGACAGGGAAAATTCACCCCTCCACTTT. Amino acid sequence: CASSARDRENSPLHF.

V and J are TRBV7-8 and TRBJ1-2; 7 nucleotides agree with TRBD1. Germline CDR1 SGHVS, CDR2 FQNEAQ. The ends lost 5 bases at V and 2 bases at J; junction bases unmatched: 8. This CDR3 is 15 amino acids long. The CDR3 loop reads CASSITGAGNYGYTF. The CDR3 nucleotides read TGTGCCAGCAGCATCACAGGGGCGGGAAACTATGGCTACACCTTC.

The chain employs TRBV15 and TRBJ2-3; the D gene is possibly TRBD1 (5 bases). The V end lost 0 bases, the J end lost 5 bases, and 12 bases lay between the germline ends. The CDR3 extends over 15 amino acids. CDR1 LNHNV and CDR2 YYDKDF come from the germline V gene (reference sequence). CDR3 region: CATSRDRQGKDTQYF. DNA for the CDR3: TGTGCCACCAGCAGAGATCGGCAGGGTAAAGATACGCAGTATTTT.

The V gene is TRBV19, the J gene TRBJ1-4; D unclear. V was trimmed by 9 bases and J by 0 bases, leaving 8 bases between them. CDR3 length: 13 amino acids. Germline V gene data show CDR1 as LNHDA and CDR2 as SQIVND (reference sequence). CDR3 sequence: CASGPATNEKLFF. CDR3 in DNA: TGTGCCAGCGGTCCGGCAACTAATGAAAAACTGTTTTTT.

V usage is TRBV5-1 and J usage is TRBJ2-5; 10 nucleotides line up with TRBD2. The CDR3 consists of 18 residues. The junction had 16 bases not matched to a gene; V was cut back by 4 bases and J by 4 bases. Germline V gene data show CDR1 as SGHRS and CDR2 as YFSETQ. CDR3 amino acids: CASSPILRTSGVVETQYF. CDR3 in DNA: TGCGCCAGCAGCCCGATCCTGAGGACTAGCGGTGTAGTAGAGACCCAGTACTTC.

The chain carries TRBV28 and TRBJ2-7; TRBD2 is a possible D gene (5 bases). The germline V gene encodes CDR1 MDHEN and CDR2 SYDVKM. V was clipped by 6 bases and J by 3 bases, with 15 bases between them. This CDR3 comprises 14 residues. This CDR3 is CASSLPGLFYEQYF. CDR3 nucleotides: TGTGCCAGCAGCCTACCCGGACTGTTCTACGAGCAGTACTTC.

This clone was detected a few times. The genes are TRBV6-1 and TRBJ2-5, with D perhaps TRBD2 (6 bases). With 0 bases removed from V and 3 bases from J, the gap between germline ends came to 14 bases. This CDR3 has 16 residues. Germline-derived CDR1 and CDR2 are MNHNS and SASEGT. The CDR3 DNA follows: TGTGCCAGCAGTGAAGCTCGATCGGGGGAGAAAGAGACCCAGTACTTC. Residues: CASSEARSGEKETQYF.

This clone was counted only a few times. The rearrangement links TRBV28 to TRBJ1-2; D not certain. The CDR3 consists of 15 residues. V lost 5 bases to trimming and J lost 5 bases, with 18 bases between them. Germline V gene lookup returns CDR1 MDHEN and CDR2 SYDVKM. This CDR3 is CASSPNGSGSYGYTF. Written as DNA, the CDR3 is TGTGCCAGCAGTCCGAACGGCTCTGGGAGTTATGGCTACACCTTC.